This T cell receptor (beta chain) came from a study of control samples from healthy donors and cancer patients. Some clones are missing from TCRdb's copy, which holds only in-frame ones; the method was immunoSEQ multiplex PCR. The repertoire has about 190,000 clones, 85% to 95% of them found once; the top ten carry more than 1.1%. Deletions cut 1 base from V and 8 bases from J, with 11 bases between. CDR1 and CDR2 from the germline V gene are SGHTA and FQGTGA. This CDR3 region has 13 residues. The chain employs TRBV7-3 and TRBJ1-1, with D unresolved. The clonotype was recovered from a man aged 18 to 35 in good health. The sequencing input was blood. CDR3 residues: CASSLNEWGEAFF. The CDR3 nucleotides are TGTGCCAGCAGCTTAAATGAATGGGGAGAAGCTTTCTTT.